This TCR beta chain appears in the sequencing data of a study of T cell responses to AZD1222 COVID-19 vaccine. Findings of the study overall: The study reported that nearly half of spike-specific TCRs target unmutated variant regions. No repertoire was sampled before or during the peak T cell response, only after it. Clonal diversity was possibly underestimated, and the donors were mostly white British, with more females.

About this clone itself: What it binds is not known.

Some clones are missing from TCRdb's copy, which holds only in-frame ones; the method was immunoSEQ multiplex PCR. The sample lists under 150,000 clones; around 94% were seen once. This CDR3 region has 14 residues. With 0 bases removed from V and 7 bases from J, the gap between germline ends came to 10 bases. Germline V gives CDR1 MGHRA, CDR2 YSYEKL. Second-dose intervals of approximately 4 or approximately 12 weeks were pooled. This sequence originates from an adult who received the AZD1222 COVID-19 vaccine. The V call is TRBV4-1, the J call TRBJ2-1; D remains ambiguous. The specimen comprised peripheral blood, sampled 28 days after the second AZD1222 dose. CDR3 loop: CASSQDYLRNEQFF. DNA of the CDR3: TGCGCCAGCAGCCAAGATTACTTAAGGAATGAGCAGTTCTTC.